The T cell receptor (beta chain) described here comes from a study of blood T cell repertoires in COVID-19. Study-level information: Samples of COVID-19 (acute and convalescent) were obtained from the United States, Italy and Spain. PBMCs, B-cell-depleted T cells, or T cells were the source of the cDNA or gDNA that made up the material.

V gave up 4 bases and J gave up 7 bases; unmatched junction bases: 8. The CDR3 runs to 15 residues. The germline V gene encodes CDR1 MGHDK and CDR2 SYGVNS. Per the study methods: Reference gene primer amplification gave nucleated cell count estimates. Sequenced by immunoSEQ multiplex PCR; TCRdb stores in-frame clones only, minus some. The DNA gave D and trimming, while V, J and clone size come from that table. The repertoire includes 130,000 to 150,000 clones, approximately 80% of them detected once, and roughly 7.2% sits in the top ten. Sequenced input: peripheral blood. The rearrangement links TRBV25-1 to TRBJ2-2; TRBD1 agrees at 8 bases. The receptor comes from a woman aged 45-65 years in a cohort sampled during active or convalescent COVID-19. CDR3 loop: CASSVEQGVNGELFF. The CDR3 nucleotides read TGTGCCAGCAGTGTGGAACAGGGGGTAAACGGGGAGCTGTTTTTT. Combining the CDR3 with reference TRBV25-1 and TRBJ2-2 gives the whole variable domain EADIYQTPRYLVIGTGKKITLECSQTMGHDKMYWYQQDPGMELHLIHYSYGVNSTEKGDLSSESTVSRIRTEHFPLTLESARPSHTSQYLCASSVEQGVNGELFFGEGSRLTVL.